Here is one T cell receptor beta chain with its context. Its target is unknown. The sample comes from a study of T cell repertoires in cytomegalovirus infection. Background on the study: Used in the study were CMV epitopes, some recently identified and HLA-C-restricted, others well-studied and HLA-B-restricted. Evidence of both CMV infection and a matching HLA type came from public TCR beta signatures.

Notes on the study in general: CMV-specific TCR beta clonotypes restricted by HLA-C dominated the ex vivo response. Cumulative frequency (of public TCR beta family members) identified carriers of CMV plus the relevant HLA.

V was clipped by 3 bases and J by 5 bases, with 8 bases between them. From germline, CDR1 is LGHNT and CDR2 FRNRAP. The CDR3 covers 13 residues. TCRdb reprocessed the reads with MiXCR, giving one entry per CDR3 protein. This sample yields about 900,000 distinct CDR3 sequences, of which less than 35% are seen a single time; around 15% belongs to the top ten. The sequenced sample was cultured CD8+ T cells from PBMCs, obtained from culture after CMV antigen stimulation. V usage is TRBV12-5 and J usage is TRBJ2-1; D remains unclear. This receptor was obtained from a human donor in good health (CMV status not recorded). Some clones in this sample may be carry-over from other donors' samples. In nucleotides, the CDR3 is TGTGCTAGTGGTTTTACCACTAACAATGAGCAGTTCTTC. Translating gives CASGFTTNNEQFF.